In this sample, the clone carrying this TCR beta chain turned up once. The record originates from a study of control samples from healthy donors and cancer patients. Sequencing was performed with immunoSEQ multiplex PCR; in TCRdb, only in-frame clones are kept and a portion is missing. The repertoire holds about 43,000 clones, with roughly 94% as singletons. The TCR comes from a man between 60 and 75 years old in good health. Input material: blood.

The CDR3 nucleotides are TGTGCCAGCAGCCTACCGGGGACTAGTTGGGATGAGCAGTTCTTC. Translation gives CASSLPGTSWDEQFF. The chain couples TRBV3-1 (or the pseudogene TRBV3-2) to TRBJ2-1, with TRBD2 matching over 8 bases. Trimming cost V 4 bases and J 8 bases; bases outside gene matches: 10. Germline-derived CDR1 and CDR2 are LGHDT and YNNKEL (reference sequence). CDR3 length equals 15 residues.